Here is one T cell receptor (beta chain) with its context. This entry is derived from a study of control samples from healthy donors and cancer patients. Trimming stripped 2 bases from V and 1 base from J, with 21 bases between. The CDR3 spans 19 residues. Looked up from germline, CDR1 is KGHSH and CDR2 is LQKENI. Only in-frame clones appear in the TCRdb table, and some are missing; sequencing was by immunoSEQ multiplex PCR. The profile covers some 100,000 clones, with more than 85% appearing a single time and 8% taken by the ten largest. The sample was blood. The chain employs TRBV18 and TRBJ2-1; D uncertain. This receptor was obtained from a man aged 18 to 29 in good health. CDR3 nucleotides: TGTGCCAGCTCACCAGCGGCCGTTTCGGGCTACCAGTCCTACAATGAGCAGTTCTTC. Its translation is CASSPAAVSGYQSYNEQFF.